A single sample is the source of the 13 T cell receptor beta chains below, sequenced in a study of blood T cell repertoires in COVID-19. Sequencing used immunoSEQ multiplex PCR; TCRdb keeps in-frame clones, though not all of them. There are 250,000 to 350,000 clones in the sample; about 88% occur only once, and 10% to 15% lies in the top ten. Sequences were obtained from peripheral blood. These receptors came from a woman in her 70s with COVID-19, enrolled during active disease.

V and J are TRBV4-1 and TRBJ1-1; 7 bases map to TRBD1. Trimming at V came to 0 bases and at J to 5 bases, leaving 3 bases not matched to a gene. The V gene's germline CDR1 is MGHRA and CDR2 YSYEKL. The CDR3 is 14 residues long. The CDR3 here is CASSQDQGGTEAFF. Here the CDR3 DNA reads TGCGCCAGCAGCCAAGATCAGGGGGGAACTGAAGCTTTCTTT.

This chain links TRBV19 with TRBJ2-7; TRBD2 might be the D (5 bases). Trimming left V 3 bases short and J 1 base short, with 7 bases between. Germline V gene sequence: CDR1 LNHDA, CDR2 SQIVND (reference sequence). CDR3 length equals 13 residues. The CDR3, as DNA: TGTGCCAGTAGTATTTCGGGATCCTACGAGCAGTACTTC. This translates into CASSISGSYEQYF.

The genes are TRBV28 and TRBJ1-1; tentative D call: TRBD1 (6 bases). Per the germline V gene, CDR1 is MDHEN and CDR2 is SYDVKM. The length of the CDR3 is 12 residues. The V end was cut by 7 bases, the J end by 10 bases, with 16 bases between. The CDR3 here is CASTRAGATAFF. For the CDR3, the DNA is TGTGCCAGCACCAGGGCAGGGGCTACAGCTTTCTTT.

The rearrangement joins TRBV5-6 to TRBJ1-1; 8 bases fit TRBD1. V was clipped by 3 bases and J by 0 bases; unmatched bases: 4. Looked up from germline, CDR1 is SGHDT and CDR2 is YYEEEE. The CDR3 consists of 15 residues. The DNA for the CDR3 is TGTGCCAGCAGCTACGCGGACAGGGTGAACACTGAAGCTTTCTTT. As protein: CASSYADRVNTEAFF.

This clone was observed a handful of times. The chain has TRBV20-1 and TRBJ1-2; D is perhaps TRBD1 (6 bases). CDR1 is DFQATT and CDR2 is SNEGSKA in the germline V gene (reference sequence). V was pared by 4 bases and J by 9 bases, with 12 bases between. The CDR3 consists of 11 residues. CDR3 region: CSATTGKSYTF. DNA for the CDR3: TGCAGTGCTACGACAGGAAAAAGCTACACCTTC.

The chain employs TRBV9 and TRBJ1-2; 9 bases match TRBD1. Looked up from germline, CDR1 is SGDLS and CDR2 is YYNGEE. V trimming: 4 bases; J trimming: 8 bases; junction bases outside the gene matches: 9. CDR3 size: 14 residues. The CDR3 sequence: CASSPRTGERGYTF. The CDR3 DNA reads as TGTGCCAGCAGCCCCCGGACAGGGGAGAGGGGCTACACCTTC.

Concerning this clone: Other DNA sequences within the sample encode an identical CDR3. The rearrangement uses TRBV3-1 (or the pseudogene TRBV3-2) and TRBJ1-2, with 10 bases identical to TRBD1. CDR1 and CDR2 (germline): LGHDT, YNNKEL (reference sequence). Trimming removed 4 bases from V and 4 bases from J; junction bases left unmatched: 0. The CDR3 covers 13 residues. The CDR3 region has the DNA TGTGCCAGCAGCCGGACAGGGGGCTATGGCTACACCTTC. The encoded protein is CASSRTGGYGYTF.

CDR3 loop: CASLLSGTANTEAFF. As DNA, the CDR3 is TGTGCCAGCTTGCTCTCCGGGACAGCCAACACTGAAGCTTTCTTT. The genes are TRBV28 and TRBJ1-1; 7 bases align to TRBD1. The junction had 11 bases not matched to a gene; V was cut back by 8 bases and J by 2 bases. This CDR3 spans 15 amino acids. Germline V gene data show CDR1 as MDHEN and CDR2 as SYDVKM.

This chain uses TRBV27 with TRBJ1-1, with TRBD1 matching 9 bases. The CDR3 length is 14 residues. Trimming cost V 5 bases and J 1 base; bases outside gene matches: 2. CDR1 and CDR2 (germline): MNHEY, SMNVEV (reference sequence). The CDR3 DNA reads as TGTGCCAGCAGTCCGGGACAGGGGAACACTGAAGCTTTCTTT. It is translated as CASSPGQGNTEAFF.

The chain employs TRBV5-1 and TRBJ2-6, with D maybe TRBD1 (5 bases). Germline values: CDR1 SGHRS, CDR2 YFSETQ. The CDR3 has 17 residues. With 1 base removed from V and 0 bases from J, the gap between germline ends came to 11 bases. The CDR3 is CASSLYPTASGANVLTF. CDR3 nucleotides: TGCGCCAGCAGCTTGTACCCGACAGCCTCTGGGGCCAACGTCCTGACTTTC.

J is TRBJ2-5 and V is TRBV4-2; weak D call: TRBD2 (7 bases). This CDR3 is built from 20 residues. Germline assignment: CDR1 LGHNA and CDR2 YNFKEQ. The V gene lost 0 bases and the J gene lost 4 bases, with 27 bases spanning the gap. The CDR3, as DNA: TGTGCCAGCAGCCAAGATGGCTGGGGTTATGCGGGGGCCCAGAGAGAGACCCAGTACTTC. Translation gives CASSQDGWGYAGAQRETQYF.

CDR3 in amino acids: CASSSRQGAEAFF. CDR3 sequence (DNA): TGTGCCAGCAGTTCCCGACAGGGGGCTGAAGCTTTCTTT. The chain combines TRBV28 with TRBJ1-1; TRBD1 agrees at 9 bases. This CDR3 contains 13 residues. Germline CDR1 MDHEN, CDR2 SYDVKM. The V segment lost 4 bases and the J segment 6 bases; nucleotides outside the gene matches: 3.

This clone was observed at least ten times. The chain links TRBV19 to TRBJ2-7, with 7 bases lining up with TRBD1. CDR1 and CDR2 (germline): LNHDA, SQIVND (reference sequence). The V segment lost 10 bases and the J segment 0 bases; nucleotides outside the gene matches: 6. The CDR3 is 13 amino acids. The CDR3 region has the DNA TGTGCCAAAAAGACAGGGAGCTCCTACGAGCAGTACTTC. Translated, it gives CAKKTGSSYEQYF.